This T cell receptor (beta chain) was sequenced during a study of blood T cell repertoires in COVID-19. Looking at the study overall: Samples representing acute and convalescent COVID-19 were sourced from the United States, Italy and Spain. Nucleic acid was either cDNA or gDNA, and it came from T cells, B-cell-depleted T cells, or PBMCs.

CDR1 GTSNPN and CDR2 SVGIG come from the germline V gene (reference sequence). The CDR3 consists of 12 residues. V dropped 3 bases and J dropped 3 bases, with 9 bases sitting between them. In the original analysis: From reference gene primer amplification, estimates of nucleated cell counts were derived. Here immunoSEQ multiplex PCR was the method, and the copy in TCRdb shows in-frame clones only, minus some. That table gives V, J and clone size, and the DNA gave D and trimming. The top ten clones hold 6.2% of a sample with 35,000 to 45,000 clones, about 88% of them seen once. The sequence came from a human donor in a cohort sampled during active COVID-19. The sample taken for sequencing was peripheral blood. This rearrangement joins TRBV30 to TRBJ2-7; D may be TRBD1 (6 bases). The CDR3 protein is CAWSETGYEQYF. The CDR3 nucleotides read TGTGCCTGGAGCGAGACAGGCTACGAGCAGTACTTC.